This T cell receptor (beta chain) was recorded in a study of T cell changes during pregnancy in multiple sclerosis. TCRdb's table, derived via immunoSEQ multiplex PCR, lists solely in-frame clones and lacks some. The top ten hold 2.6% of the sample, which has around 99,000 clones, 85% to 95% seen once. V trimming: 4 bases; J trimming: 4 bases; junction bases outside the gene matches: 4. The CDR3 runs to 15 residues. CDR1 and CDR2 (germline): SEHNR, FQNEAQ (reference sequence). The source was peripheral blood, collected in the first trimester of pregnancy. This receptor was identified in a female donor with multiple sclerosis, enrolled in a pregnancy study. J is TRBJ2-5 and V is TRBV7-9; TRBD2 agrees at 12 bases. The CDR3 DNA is TGTGCCAGCAGCTCCGCTAGCGGGAGGGGAGAGACCCAGTACTTC. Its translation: CASSSASGRGETQYF.